These T cell receptor beta chains were read from a single sample in a study of blood T cell repertoires in COVID-19. Sequencing was performed with immunoSEQ multiplex PCR; in TCRdb, only in-frame clones are kept and a portion is missing. The table records 150,000 to 200,000 clones, approximately 85% of them present only once. Sequencing was carried out using peripheral blood. Every receptor here comes from a man in his sixties with active or convalescent COVID-19. CDR3s include the opening cysteine and the closing phenylalanine or tryptophan. The D gene is left open where the match is weak. Expanded clones get a size class; other rows say once, few or many, or leave the size out.

V gene	D gene	J gene	clone size	CDR3 protein	CDR3 DNA
TRBV19	NA	TRBJ1-1	NA	CASTTGGKGLLNTEAFF	TGTGCCAGTACCACCGGGGGGAAGGGGCTATTGAACACTGAAGCTTTCTTT
TRBV7-9	TRBD1	TRBJ2-5	NA	CASSFPFPSTGIPQETQYF	TGTGCCAGCAGCTTCCCGTTCCCCTCGACAGGGATCCCCCAAGAGACCCAGTACTTC
TRBV6-1	NA	TRBJ1-3	NA	CASSEAAGIGNTIYF	TGTGCCAGCAGTGAAGCAGCAGGGATCGGAAACACCATATATTTT
TRBV5-6	NA	TRBJ2-5	NA	CASSIDTLQETQYF	TGTGCCAGCAGCATCGACACTCTCCAAGAGACCCAGTACTTC
TRBV14	TRBD1	TRBJ1-2	few	CASSQDGAGGRGYTF	TGTGCCAGCAGCCAAGATGGGGCAGGGGGCCGAGGCTACACCTTC
TRBV6-6	TRBD1	TRBJ2-7	few	CASRGQGQDYEQYF	TGTGCCAGCAGGGGACAGGGGCAGGACTACGAGCAGTACTTC
TRBV5-1	TRBD2	TRBJ2-3	NA	CASNTGGLAGGGTDTQYF	TGCGCCAGCAATACAGGGGGCCTAGCGGGAGGAGGCACAGATACGCAGTATTTT
TRBV6-1	NA	TRBJ1-6	NA	CASSEAQGYRPLHF	TGTGCCAGCAGTGAAGCGCAGGGCTACCGGCCCCTCCACTTT
TRBV9	NA	TRBJ1-3	NA	CASSVRSGSGNTIYF	TGTGCCAGCAGCGTAAGGAGCGGATCTGGAAACACCATATATTTT
TRBV19	TRBD1	TRBJ2-3	NA	CASSIGTVDTQYF	TGTGCCAGTAGTATTGGGACAGTGGATACGCAGTATTTT
TRBV18	NA	TRBJ2-6	few	CASSATSSGANVLTF	TGTGCCAGCTCAGCGACAAGCTCTGGGGCCAACGTCCTGACTTTC
TRBV9	NA	TRBJ1-5	few	CASSLTSGGDQPQHF	TGTGCCAGCAGCCTTACATCGGGGGGCGATCAGCCCCAGCATTTT
TRBV7-9	NA	TRBJ1-1	NA	CASRSGVNSEAFF	TGTGCCAGCAGATCGGGGGTTAATAGTGAAGCTTTCTTT
TRBV29-1	TRBD1	TRBJ1-1	NA	CSVEGQGNTEAFF	TGCAGCGTTGAGGGACAGGGGAACACTGAAGCTTTCTTT
TRBV6-4	NA	TRBJ2-1	NA	CASSRVADSYNEQFF	TGTGCCAGCAGTCGGGTAGCGGACTCCTACAATGAGCAGTTCTTC
TRBV28	NA	TRBJ1-5	NA	CASTSRGAGGQPQHF	TGTGCCAGCACCTCTCGGGGGGCGGGGGGTCAGCCCCAGCATTTT
TRBV18	NA	TRBJ2-1	NA	CASSPPGVGARYNEQFF	TGTGCCAGCTCACCACCCGGAGTGGGGGCACGGTACAATGAGCAGTTCTTC
TRBV27	TRBD1	TRBJ2-7	once	CASRTGTGGNEQYF	TGTGCCAGCAGGACCGGGACAGGGGGCAACGAGCAGTACTTC
TRBV7-6	NA	TRBJ1-2	NA	CASSPSRRRGDYGYTF	TGTGCCAGCAGCCCTTCACGACGGCGGGGGGACTATGGCTACACCTTC
TRBV2	NA	TRBJ1-1	NA	CASSEDTHTGATEAFF	TGTGCCAGCAGCGAAGACACACATACAGGAGCCACTGAAGCTTTCTTT
TRBV5-1	TRBD1	TRBJ2-7	NA	CASTPTGGRDEQYF	TGCGCCAGCACTCCGACAGGGGGTCGGGACGAGCAGTACTTC
TRBV28	NA	TRBJ2-7	NA	CASSLPRYEQYF	TGTGCCAGCAGTCTGCCCCGGTACGAGCAGTACTTC
TRBV5-1	NA	TRBJ1-4	NA	CASSLAGVPDEKLFF	TGCGCCAGCAGCTTGGCGGGGGTGCCTGATGAAAAACTGTTTTTT
TRBV5-6	TRBD2	TRBJ2-1	NA	CASSLLAEYNEQFF	TGTGCCAGCAGCTTGCTAGCGGAATACAATGAGCAGTTCTTC
TRBV5-4	TRBD1	TRBJ1-1	once	CASRAGQGNTEAFF	TGTGCCAGCAGGGCGGGACAGGGTAACACTGAAGCTTTCTTT
TRBV18	TRBD2	TRBJ2-2	NA	CASSEGLAGTGELFF	TGTGCCAGCTCGGAGGGACTAGCGGGCACCGGGGAGCTGTTTTTT
TRBV5-1	TRBD1	TRBJ1-4	NA	CASSLGGTGSSEKLFF	TGCGCCAGCAGCTTGGGGGGGACAGGGTCCTCCGAAAAACTGTTTTTT
TRBV12-3/TRBV12-4	TRBD1	TRBJ1-2	NA	CASRQSGGPGYTF	TGTGCCAGCAGACAATCAGGGGGTCCGGGCTACACCTTC
TRBV10-2	TRBD1	TRBJ2-2	NA	CASRDRGPGELFF	TGCGCCAGCAGGGACAGGGGACCCGGGGAGCTGTTTTTT
TRBV24-1	TRBD1	TRBJ2-3	NA	CATSDLRQGIDTQYF	TGTGCCACCAGTGATTTGCGACAGGGGATAGATACGCAGTATTTT
TRBV21-1	NA	TRBJ1-5	NA	CASSKALGGLRSQPQHF	TGTGCCAGCAGCAAAGCGTTGGGAGGGCTTAGGAGTCAGCCCCAGCATTTT
TRBV28	NA	TRBJ1-2	NA	CASSFRGGFFSYGYTF	TGTGCCAGCAGTTTCAGGGGCGGGTTCTTCAGCTATGGCTACACCTTC
TRBV5-1	NA	TRBJ1-4	once	CASSWGPPNSPEKLFF	TGCGCCAGCAGCTGGGGGCCCCCCAACAGTCCGGAAAAACTGTTTTTT
TRBV10-3	TRBD2	TRBJ2-3	NA	CAIMASGSSDTQYF	TGTGCCATCATGGCTAGCGGGAGCTCAGATACGCAGTATTTT
TRBV6-6	TRBD1	TRBJ2-7	once	CASSFPGQGSPYEQYF	TGTGCCAGCAGTTTCCCCGGACAGGGGTCACCCTACGAGCAGTACTTC
TRBV29-1	TRBD2	TRBJ2-7	NA	CSVTGLAGVYEQYF	TGCAGCGTCACAGGACTAGCGGGAGTTTACGAGCAGTACTTC
TRBV2	TRBD2	TRBJ2-5	NA	CASRKGLAGDQETQYF	TGTGCCAGCCGCAAAGGACTAGCGGGAGACCAAGAGACCCAGTACTTC
TRBV5-4	TRBD2	TRBJ2-3	few	CASSPRTSGSSDTQYF	TGTGCCAGCAGCCCTAGGACTAGCGGGAGCTCAGATACGCAGTATTTT
TRBV6-5	NA	TRBJ1-6	NA	CASSYSQGNSPLHF	TGTGCCAGCAGTTACTCACAGGGCAATTCACCCCTCCACTTT
TRBV6-6	TRBD1	TRBJ1-2	NA	CASSSDRVDYGYTF	TGTGCCAGCAGTTCGGACAGGGTTGACTATGGCTACACTTTC